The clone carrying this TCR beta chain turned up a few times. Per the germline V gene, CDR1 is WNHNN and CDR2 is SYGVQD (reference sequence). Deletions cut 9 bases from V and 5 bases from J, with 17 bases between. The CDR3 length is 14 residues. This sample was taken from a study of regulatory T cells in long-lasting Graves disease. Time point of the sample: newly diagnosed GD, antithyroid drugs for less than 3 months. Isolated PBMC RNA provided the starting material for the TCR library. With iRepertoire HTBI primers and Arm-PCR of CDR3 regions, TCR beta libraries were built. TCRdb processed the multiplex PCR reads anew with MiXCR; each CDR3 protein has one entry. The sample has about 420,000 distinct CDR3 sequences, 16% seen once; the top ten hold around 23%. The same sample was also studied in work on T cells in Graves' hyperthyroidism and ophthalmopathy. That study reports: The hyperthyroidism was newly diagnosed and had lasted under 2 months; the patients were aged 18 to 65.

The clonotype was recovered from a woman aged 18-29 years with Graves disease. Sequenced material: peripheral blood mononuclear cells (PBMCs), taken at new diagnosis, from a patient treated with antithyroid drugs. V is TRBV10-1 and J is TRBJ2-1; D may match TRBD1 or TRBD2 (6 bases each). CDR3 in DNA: TGCGCCAGGGGAGGATGGGACACAGACAATGAGCAGTTCTTC. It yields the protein CARGGWDTDNEQFF.